The 24 T cell receptor beta chains presented below share a single source sample, sequenced in a study of blood T cell repertoires in COVID-19. Some clones are missing from TCRdb's copy, which holds only in-frame ones; the method was immunoSEQ multiplex PCR. The data contain around 60,000 clones, roughly 79% of them singletons. The material sequenced was peripheral blood. The receptors shown here come from a woman of 80 years or more with active or convalescent COVID-19.

The rearrangement uses TRBV9 and TRBJ1-6, with 7 positions matching TRBD1. Germline V gene sequence: CDR1 SGDLS, CDR2 YYNGEE. The CDR3 covers 16 residues. V lost 3 bases and J lost 7; bases outside the gene matches: 10. The CDR3 is CASSARQGRYNSPLHF. The CDR3 DNA is TGTGCCAGCAGCGCGCGACAGGGAAGGTACAATTCACCCCTCCACTTT.

This clone has a handful of counts. V gene TRBV28 combines with J gene TRBJ1-1; D gene ambiguous. V lost 10 bases and J 3 bases, leaving 9 bases between the germline ends. The CDR3 consists of 11 residues. Germline V CDR1 and CDR2: MDHEN, SYDVKM. CDR3: CATQTYTEAFF. As DNA, the CDR3 is TGTGCCACCCAGACTTACACTGAAGCTTTCTTT.

V is TRBV2 and J is TRBJ1-6; D call uncertain. The length of the CDR3 is 13 residues. Deletions cut 10 bases from V and 0 bases from J, with 7 bases between. Germline-derived CDR1 and CDR2 are SNHLY and FYNNEI. The CDR3 sequence is CANRYSYNSPLHF. CDR3 sequence (DNA): TGTGCCAACCGGTACTCCTATAATTCACCCCTCCACTTT.

The chain couples TRBV12-3 or TRBV12-4 to TRBJ1-2; D is unresolved. There are 12 residues in the CDR3. The V and J ends lost 3 bases and 8 bases respectively, with 10 bases between them. Here the CDR3 reads CASSFELGGYTF. As DNA, the CDR3 is TGTGCCAGCAGTTTTGAGTTGGGCGGCTACACCTTC.

The gene calls are TRBV12-3 or TRBV12-4 and TRBJ1-4; D possibly corresponds to TRBD1 (6 bases). The CDR3 has 13 amino acids. The V end was cut by 3 bases, the J end by 7 bases, with 9 bases between. The CDR3 spells CASSLGRGEKLFF. The CDR3 DNA reads as TGTGCCAGCAGTTTGGGCAGGGGTGAAAAACTGTTTTTT.

The chain links TRBV6-5 to TRBJ1-2, with 7 positions matching TRBD1. The CDR3 length is 14 residues. CDR1 MNHEY and CDR2 SVGAGI come from the germline V gene. The V gene end was trimmed by 6 bases and the J gene end by 6 bases; junction bases not matched to a gene: 10. Here the CDR3 DNA reads TGTGCCAGCAGGTGGACAGGTCAGGAACATGGCTACACCTTC. Translated: CASRWTGQEHGYTF.

V usage is TRBV15 and J usage is TRBJ2-3, with D tentatively TRBD2 (7 bases). This CDR3 has 16 residues. V lost 3 bases, J lost 5 bases, and 18 bases lay in between. Germline V gene data show CDR1 as LNHNV and CDR2 as YYDKDF (reference sequence). The CDR3 loop reads CATSRGGGGAKDTQYF. The CDR3 nucleotides read TGTGCCACCAGCAGGGGAGGAGGGGGGGCCAAAGATACGCAGTATTTT. Filled out from reference TRBV15 and TRBJ2-3, the complete variable domain reads DAMVIQNPRYQVTQFGKPVTLSCSQTLNHNVMYWYQQKSSQAPKLLFHYYDKDFNNEADTPDNFQSRRPNTSFCFLDIRSPGLGDTAMYLCATSRGGGGAKDTQYFGPGTRLTVL.

The chain uses TRBV7-9 and TRBJ1-1, with 7 bases identical to TRBD1. With 1 base clipped from V and 0 bases from J, the junction kept 2 bases outside the gene matches. CDR3 length: 15 amino acids. Germline CDR1 and CDR2: SEHNR and FQNEAQ (reference sequence). CDR3 DNA: TGTGCCAGCAGCTTAGAAGGGACAGTGAACACTGAAGCTTTCTTT. Translation: CASSLEGTVNTEAFF.

The chain carries TRBV3-1 (or the pseudogene TRBV3-2) and TRBJ2-2, with D perhaps TRBD1 (6 bases). The CDR3 has 14 residues. Per germline, CDR1 LGHDT and CDR2 YNNKEL (reference sequence). V lost 1 base, J lost 5 bases, and 8 bases lay in between. The CDR3: CASSQGGTTGELFF. Here the CDR3 DNA reads TGTGCCAGCAGCCAAGGAGGGACAACCGGGGAGCTGTTTTTT.

The V gene is TRBV7-2, the J gene TRBJ1-2; D remains unclear. The CDR3 is 11 amino acids. Germline V gives CDR1 SGHTA, CDR2 FQGNSA. V was cut by 1 base and J by 8 bases, with 5 bases left in between. CDR3 nucleotide sequence: TGTGCCAGCAGCTTAGAGCGCGGCTACACCTTC. Amino acid sequence: CASSLERGYTF. The full variable domain, rest sourced from reference TRBV7-2 and TRBJ1-2, is GAGVSQSPSNKVTEKGKDVELRCDPISGHTALYWYRQSLGQGLEFLIYFQGNSAPDKSGLPSDRFSAERTGGSVSTLTIQRTQQEDSAVYLCASSLERGYTFGSGTRLTVV.

J is TRBJ2-1 and V is TRBV19, with TRBD2 identical over 8 bases. V dropped 4 bases and J dropped 9; count of bases not matched to a gene: 14. The CDR3 has 16 residues. Germline-derived CDR1 and CDR2 are LNHDA and SQIVND (reference sequence). The CDR3 region has the DNA TGTGCCAGTAGTAATTCCCTCTTAGCGGGGAGGAGTGAGCAGTTCTTC. This gives the protein CASSNSLLAGRSEQFF.

This clone has just a few counts. The gene calls are TRBV7-2 and TRBJ1-5; TRBD1 matches 9 bases. This CDR3 has 18 residues. Germline values: CDR1 SGHTA, CDR2 FQGNSA. Germline trimming cut 2 bases from V and 0 bases from J; bases unmatched to any gene: 8. The CDR3 DNA sequence: TGTGCCAGCAGCTTACTCGGGACAGGGCTATATAGCAATCAGCCCCAGCATTTT. Its protein product is CASSLLGTGLYSNQPQHF.

The CDR3 loop is CASSIGLAAREQFF. CDR3 DNA sequence: TGTGCCAGTAGTATTGGACTAGCGGCGAGGGAGCAGTTCTTC. The gene calls are TRBV19 and TRBJ2-1; 10 bases fit TRBD2. The germline V gene has CDR1 LNHDA and CDR2 SQIVND (reference sequence). Trimming cost V 3 bases and J 10 bases; bases outside gene matches: 6. The CDR3 length is 14 residues.

The chain uses TRBV27 and TRBJ1-1; TRBD1 might be the D (6 bases). The V end lost 0 bases, the J end lost 0 bases, and 11 bases lay between the germline ends. Germline CDR1 MNHEY, CDR2 SMNVEV (reference sequence). The CDR3 is made up of 16 amino acids. The chain's CDR3 is CASSLSNRVMNTEAFF. CDR3 sequence (DNA): TGTGCCAGCAGTTTATCAAACAGGGTTATGAACACTGAAGCTTTCTTT.

DNA for the CDR3: TGTGCCAGCAGTGAGACAGGGCCGGGGGAGCAGTACTTC. It is translated as CASSETGPGEQYF. This chain joins TRBV11-2 and TRBJ2-7; 7 nucleotides agree with TRBD1. Germline CDR1 SGHAT, CDR2 FQNNGV. J was trimmed by 7 bases and V by 6 bases; bases with no gene match: 9. This CDR3 is 13 amino acids long.

This chain uses TRBV7-2 with TRBJ2-1, with a possible D match to TRBD2 (7 bases). The CDR3 spans 15 residues. Deletions cut 5 bases from V and 8 bases from J, with 19 bases between. Germline-derived CDR1 and CDR2 are SGHTA and FQGNSA. The CDR3 sequence is CASSPAGADYDEQFF. The CDR3 nucleotides are TGTGCCAGCAGCCCGGCGGGGGCCGATTATGATGAGCAGTTCTTC.

This chain joins TRBV18 and TRBJ1-2; D gene unclear. CDR1 is KGHSH and CDR2 is LQKENI in the germline V gene. This CDR3 has 15 amino acids. The V and J ends lost 1 base and 5 bases respectively, with 14 bases between them. This CDR3 reads CASSPLEPGSYGYTF. Here the CDR3 DNA reads TGTGCCAGCTCACCACTGGAGCCCGGGAGTTATGGCTACACCTTC.

The rearrangement joins TRBV19 to TRBJ1-1; D not resolved. The germline V gene has CDR1 LNHDA and CDR2 SQIVND (reference sequence). The CDR3 sequence is 14 residues long. V dropped 4 bases and J dropped 2 bases, with 11 bases sitting between them. The CDR3 DNA reads as TGTGCCAGTAGTAGATTTAGAGAAAACACTGAAGCTTTCTTT. Protein product: CASSRFRENTEAFF.

This clone was seen once. The chain is built from TRBV4-1 and TRBJ2-7, with D possibly being TRBD2 (7 bases). Trimming stripped 0 bases from V and 2 bases from J, with 14 bases between. In germline, CDR1 is MGHRA, CDR2 YSYEKL. This CDR3 comprises 16 residues. The CDR3 is CASSQDWRGTTYEQYF. CDR3 sequence (DNA): TGCGCCAGCAGCCAAGATTGGCGGGGGACAACCTACGAGCAGTACTTC.

V gene TRBV7-8 combines with J gene TRBJ2-3; possibly TRBD2 for D (5 bases). Trimming took 3 bases from V and 4 from J, leaving 11 bases between them. In germline, CDR1 is SGHVS, CDR2 FQNEAQ. CDR3 length: 14 residues. CDR3 in DNA: TGTGCCAGCAGCTTGGGAGACTTTTCAGATACGCAGTATTTT. Translation: CASSLGDFSDTQYF.

V usage is TRBV28 and J usage is TRBJ2-3; 12 bases agree with TRBD2. The CDR3 has 13 amino acids. J gave up 10 bases and V 6 bases, and 5 bases lay outside the gene matches. Germline CDR1 and CDR2: MDHEN and SYDVKM. CDR3 amino acids: CASSSSGGASQYF. CDR3 coding DNA: TGTGCCAGCAGCTCTAGCGGGGGGGCCTCGCAGTATTTT.

The J gene is TRBJ1-2, the V gene TRBV6-5, with D unclear. Deletions cut 6 bases from V and 6 bases from J, with 14 bases between. Germline V gene lookup returns CDR1 MNHEY and CDR2 SVGAGI. This CDR3 is 13 amino acids long. CDR3 in DNA: TGTGCCAGCAGCCGGAGCCTACTTGATGGCTACACCTTC. It translates to CASSRSLLDGYTF.

The genes are TRBV27 and TRBJ1-5; TRBD1 aligns across 8 bases. The CDR3 consists of 14 residues. The junction had 5 bases not matched to a gene; V was cut back by 6 bases and J by 4 bases. CDR1 and CDR2 from the germline V gene are MNHEY and SMNVEV (reference sequence). Written as DNA, the CDR3 is TGTGCCAGCAGGGAGACAGGGGTTAATCAGCCCCAGCATTTT. Protein product: CASRETGVNQPQHF.

Here the CDR3 reads CSAGQDGNTIYF. The CDR3 DNA sequence: TGCAGCGCGGGACAGGATGGAAACACCATATATTTT. The chain combines TRBV29-1 with TRBJ1-3, with TRBD1 matching 8 bases. Germline V CDR1 and CDR2: SQVTM, ANQGSEA. The CDR3 is made up of 12 amino acids. The J segment lost 3 bases and the V segment lost 7 bases, leaving 2 bases of the junction unmatched.